These T cell receptor beta chains were read from a single sample in a study of cytomegalovirus exposure and HLA in healthy donors. The assay was immunoSEQ multiplex PCR, and TCRdb's table has in-frame clones only and misses some. The table shows about 120,000 clones, with 77% occurring only once. Sequencing used PBMCs. The receptor set was obtained from a man aged 35-49 years in good health and CMV-seropositive. Both conserved end residues are part of each CDR3. The D gene is left open where the match is weak.

>TRBJ2-2|NA|TRBV5-4
CASSLFAGLGELFF
TGTGCCAGCAGCTTGTTTGCGGGGCTGGGGGAGCTGTTTTTT
>TRBJ2-3|TRBD1|TRBV18
CASSPIGQATQYF
TGTGCCAGCTCACCTATTGGACAGGCTACGCAGTATTTT
>TRBJ2-3|NA|TRBV6-1
CASSPRGTSTDTQYF
TGTGCCAGCAGTCCACGGGGGACTAGCACAGATACGCAGTATTTT
>TRBJ1-4|NA|TRBV11-2
CASRGHREQRF
TGTGCCAGCAGGGGCCACCGGGAACAAAGATTT
>TRBJ2-5|TRBD2|TRBV5-1
CASSLWERGPGTQYF
TGCGCCAGCAGTTTGTGGGAGCGGGGGCCTGGGACCCAGTACTTC
>TRBJ2-5|TRBD1|TRBV5-1
CASRPGGLETQYF
TGCGCCAGCAGACCAGGGGGCCTAGAGACCCAGTACTTC
>TRBJ2-5|TRBD1|TRBV10-3
CAVRDRDFQETQYF
TGTGCCGTCCGGGACAGAGATTTCCAAGAGACCCAGTACTTC
>TRBJ1-5|NA|TRBV23-1
CASSQSGAGFNQPQHF
TGCGCCAGCAGTCAATCAGGCGCAGGGTTTAATCAGCCCCAGCATTTT
>TRBJ1-2|TRBD1|TRBV19
CASRDRGRRRVVNYGYTF
TGTGCCAGTAGGGACAGGGGGCGAAGAAGGGTTGTTAACTATGGCTACACCTTC
>TRBJ2-5|NA|TRBV7-2
CASSYLRGGETQYF
TGTGCCAGCAGCTATCTCAGGGGTGGAGAGACCCAGTACTTC
>TRBJ2-1|TRBD2|TRBV6-1
CASSESPRRAGGVTQQFF
TGTGCCAGCAGTGAATCACCCCGGAGGGCGGGGGGGGTCACTCAGCAGTTCTTC